Sequencing of this T cell receptor beta chain was carried out in a study of early T cells in non-severe SARS-CoV-2 infection. CDR3 length: 12 residues. From germline, CDR1 is MNHEY and CDR2 SVGEGT. Trimming took 5 bases from V and 5 from J, leaving 9 bases between them. At least ten counts were recorded for this clonotype. Unique molecular identifiers tagged individual cDNA molecules. TCRdb fed the 5' RACE reads into MiXCR, producing one record per CDR3 protein. The table lists more than 85,000 distinct CDR3 sequences, roughly 17% of them singletons. Sequencing was done on a sample of whole blood. V usage is TRBV6-2 or TRBV6-3 and J usage is TRBJ1-1; the D is unclear. This clonotype was sampled from an adult who was a healthcare worker with PCR-confirmed SARS-CoV-2 infection or an uninfected control (not recorded which). CDR3 residues: CASSGGRTEAFF. In DNA form, the CDR3 reads TGTGCCAGCAGTGGCGGTCGGACTGAAGCTTTCTTT.